The entry below describes one T cell receptor (beta chain). Measured with immunoSEQ multiplex PCR; TCRdb has only the in-frame clones, and not every one. The sample holds tens of thousands of clones, around 89% seen once. The data are from a study of T cell changes during pregnancy in multiple sclerosis. Deletions cut 1 base from V and 6 bases from J, with 9 bases between. Germline V gene lookup returns CDR1 SEHNR and CDR2 FQNEAQ (reference sequence). This CDR3 is built from 13 residues. The origin of this receptor is a female donor with multiple sclerosis, enrolled in a pregnancy study. The rearrangement uses TRBV7-9 and TRBJ1-1; tentatively, D is TRBD1 (5 bases). The sequences come from CD4+ T cells from peripheral blood mononuclear cells, collected in the first trimester of pregnancy. CDR3 residues: CASSLGRQSEAFF. Written as DNA, the CDR3 is TGTGCCAGCAGCTTAGGTAGACAGTCTGAAGCTTTCTTT. The complete variable domain, with remaining parts taken from reference TRBV7-9 and TRBJ1-1, reads DTGVSQNPRHKITKRGQNVTFRCDPISEHNRLYWYRQTLGQGPEFLTYFQNEAQLEKSRLLSDRFSAERPKGSFSTLEIQRTEQGDSAMYLCASSLGRQSEAFFGQGTRLTVV.